The 29 T cell receptor beta chains in this list originate from one sample, sequenced in a study of T cell responses to AZD1222 COVID-19 vaccine. The data were produced by immunoSEQ multiplex PCR, yet TCRdb's version contains in-frame clones alone and is incomplete. This sample yields around 120,000 clones, of which roughly 90% are seen a single time; approximately 8% belongs to the top ten. The starting material was peripheral blood, obtained 28 days after the second AZD1222 dose. These receptors came from an adult who received the AZD1222 COVID-19 vaccine.

The chain links TRBV7-9 to TRBJ2-7; TRBD1 is a possible D gene (6 bases). V gave up 7 bases and J gave up 4 bases, with 17 bases separating them. This CDR3 region has 14 residues. CDR1 is SEHNR, CDR2 FQNEAQ, per germline (reference sequence). The CDR3 DNA reads TGTGCCAGCACCCATACAACAGGGCTTTACGAGCAGTACTTC. This encodes CASTHTTGLYEQYF. Drawing the rest from reference TRBV7-9 and TRBJ2-7, the complete variable domain is DTGVSQNPRHKITKRGQNVTFRCDPISEHNRLYWYRQTLGQGPEFLTYFQNEAQLEKSRLLSDRFSAERPKGSFSTLEIQRTEQGDSAMYLCASTHTTGLYEQYFGPGTRLTVT.

The rearrangement links TRBV6-1 to TRBJ1-6; TRBD1 aligns across 10 bases. V was clipped by 4 bases and J by 0 bases; unmatched bases: 6. The CDR3 is made up of 18 amino acids. The V gene's germline CDR1 is MNHNS and CDR2 SASEGT. CDR3: CASSATGGLGSYNSPLHF. In DNA, the CDR3 is TGTGCCAGCAGTGCGACAGGGGGCCTTGGCTCCTATAATTCACCCCTCCACTTT.

The chain is built from TRBV4-1 and TRBJ1-4; D is unclear. The V gene's germline CDR1 is MGHRA and CDR2 YSYEKL. The CDR3 has 15 residues. Trimming shortened V by 3 bases and J by 7 bases, and 15 bases separated the two germline ends. The CDR3 bases are TGCGCCAGCAGCCATCGGCGGGAAGGGTTTGAAAAACTGTTTTTT. This codes for CASSHRREGFEKLFF.

The chain carries TRBV21-1 and TRBJ2-2; the table gives TRBD1 as D, unverified against the DNA. TRBV21-1 has pseudogene status. This CDR3 comprises 15 residues. CDR3 bases: TGTGCCAGCAGCAAAGGGACAGCGAACACCGGGGAGCTGTTTTTT. Translated, it gives CASSKGTANTGELFF.

The chain combines TRBV18 with TRBJ2-1; D call uncertain. The CDR3 runs 14 residues. The V and J ends lost 0 bases and 5 bases respectively, with 8 bases between them. From germline, CDR1 is KGHSH and CDR2 LQKENI. CDR3 bases: TGTGCCAGCTCACCACCGTCAGCGAACAATGAGCAGTTCTTC. Amino acid sequence: CASSPPSANNEQFF.

CDR3 region: CAISKTDGLNSGNTIYF. The CDR3 nucleotides are TGTGCCATCAGTAAGACGGACGGACTCAACTCTGGAAACACCATATATTTT. V and J are TRBV10-3 and TRBJ1-3; no clear D gene. The CDR3 is 17 residues long. V was pared by 5 bases and J by 0 bases, with 17 bases between. Germline V CDR1 and CDR2: ENHRY, SYGVKD.

CDR3 residues: CASSLVRGRDTEAFF. The CDR3 DNA follows: TGTGCCAGCAGCTTAGTGAGGGGCCGGGACACTGAAGCTTTCTTT. V gene TRBV11-3 combines with J gene TRBJ1-1; possible D gene TRBD1, 5 bases. Germline lookup yields CDR1 SGHNT and CDR2 YENEEA. Trimming stripped 1 base from V and 3 bases from J, with 12 bases between. The CDR3 sequence is 15 residues long.

The chain recombines TRBV5-1 with TRBJ2-1; 7 bases fit TRBD2. The V gene end was trimmed by 1 base and the J gene end by 4 bases; junction bases not matched to a gene: 8. CDR1 SGHRS and CDR2 YFSETQ come from the germline V gene. This CDR3 contains 16 residues. CDR3 nucleotides: TGCGCCAGCAGCTTGATCGCCGGGAGGAATTACAATGAGCAGTTCTTC. Translated: CASSLIAGRNYNEQFF.

CDR3 coding DNA: TGTGCCAGCAGCTTTGGGACAGGGGGCGCGGAGGACACTGAAGCTTTCTTT. Translation: CASSFGTGGAEDTEAFF. The chain joins TRBV7-9 to TRBJ1-1; TRBD1 matches 12 bases. The CDR3 runs 17 residues. Trimming cost V 3 bases and J 3 bases; bases outside gene matches: 8. Germline lookup yields CDR1 SEHNR and CDR2 FQNEAQ (reference sequence).

The chain links TRBV27 to TRBJ1-1; a possible D gene is TRBD1 (5 bases). Trimming shortened V by 6 bases and J by 5 bases, and 19 bases separated the two germline ends. Germline assignment: CDR1 MNHEY and CDR2 SMNVEV (reference sequence). This CDR3 spans 15 amino acids. CDR3 amino acids: CASRPSGGRGTEAFF. Written as DNA, the CDR3 is TGTGCCAGCAGGCCATCCGGGGGAAGAGGGACTGAAGCTTTCTTT.

The chain couples TRBV28 to TRBJ1-5; 9 nucleotides line up with TRBD1. The junction had 8 bases not matched to a gene; V was cut back by 7 bases and J by 4 bases. Germline CDR1 and CDR2: MDHEN and SYDVKM. This CDR3 is 15 amino acids long. The CDR3 loop is CASTVHGTGNQPQHF. The CDR3 DNA follows: TGTGCCAGCACCGTCCACGGGACAGGGAATCAGCCCCAGCATTTT.

This sequence joins TRBV5-4 and TRBJ2-5; TRBD1 is a possible D gene (6 bases). Trimming cost V 4 bases and J 3 bases, with 13 bases left between them. The germline V gene encodes CDR1 SGHNT and CDR2 YYREEE (reference sequence). This CDR3 spans 14 amino acids. The CDR3: CASSQQGGKETQYF. For the CDR3, the DNA is TGTGCCAGCAGCCAACAAGGGGGAAAAGAGACCCAGTACTTC.

J is TRBJ2-1 and V is TRBV10-1, with 9 bases matching TRBD2. Germline V lookup: CDR1 WNHNN, CDR2 SYGVQD (reference sequence). The CDR3 covers 14 residues. V lost 7 bases to trimming and J lost 7 bases; unmatched junction nucleotides: 8. CDR3 nucleotides: TGCGCCAGCATGCGGGAGGGCCGGTCTAATGAGCAGTTCTTC. Translating it yields CASMREGRSNEQFF.

J is TRBJ2-5 and V is TRBV2, with D possibly TRBD2 on 5 matching bases. From germline, CDR1 is SNHLY and CDR2 FYNNEI. The CDR3 runs to 15 residues. The V end was cut by 3 bases, the J end by 5 bases, with 16 bases between. The CDR3 DNA sequence: TGTGCCAGCAGTGAGGCGGGCCTCATCCGGGAGACCCAGTACTTC. This translates into CASSEAGLIRETQYF. The entire variable domain, with the rest obtained from reference TRBV2 and TRBJ2-5, is as follows: EPEVTQTPSHQVTQMGQEVILRCVPISNHLYFYWYRQILGQKVEFLVSFYNNEISEKSEIFDDQFSVERPDGSNFTLKIRSTKLEDSAMYFCASSEAGLIRETQYFGPGTRLLVL.

The chain couples TRBV7-9 to TRBJ2-7; 7 bases are shared with TRBD1. This CDR3 has 14 amino acids. Germline CDR1 is SEHNR and CDR2 is FQNEAQ (reference sequence). V was pared by 3 bases and J by 1 base, with 3 bases of the junction left unmatched. The CDR3 loop is CASSFRGQSYEQYF. The CDR3 bases are TGTGCCAGCAGCTTCCGGGGACAGTCCTACGAGCAGTACTTC.

CDR3 DNA sequence: TGTGCCAGCGGGGGTCTCTCTGGAAACACCATATATTTT. It specifies CASGGLSGNTIYF. The genes are TRBV11-2 and TRBJ1-3; perhaps TRBD1 as D (5 bases). The CDR3 has 13 residues. V was pared by 8 bases and J by 0 bases, with 8 bases between. Germline CDR1 SGHAT, CDR2 FQNNGV.

The chain joins TRBV18 to TRBJ1-1, with a possible D match to TRBD1 (5 bases). Trimming left V 4 bases short and J 5 bases short, with 14 bases between. The CDR3 covers 14 residues. Germline-derived CDR1 and CDR2 are KGHSH and LQKENI. CDR3 amino acids: CASSRTDEGTEAFF. The CDR3 DNA sequence: TGTGCCAGCTCACGCACCGACGAGGGGACTGAAGCTTTCTTT. The full variable domain, in which reference TRBV18 and TRBJ1-1 provide the parts outside the CDR3, is NAGVMQNPRHLVRRRGQEARLRCSPMKGHSHVYWYRQLPEEGLKFMVYLQKENIIDESGMPKERFSAEFPKEGPSILRIQQVVRGDSAAYFCASSRTDEGTEAFFGQGTRLTVV.

V gene TRBV2 combines with J gene TRBJ1-4; possibly TRBD1 for D (6 bases). Germline CDR1 SNHLY, CDR2 FYNNEI. The ends were cut back, 7 bases at V and 8 bases at J, with 11 bases in the middle. The CDR3 loop spans 12 amino acids. The CDR3: CASKGDWEKLFF. The CDR3, as DNA: TGTGCCAGCAAGGGGGACTGGGAAAAACTGTTTTTT.

V usage is TRBV28 and J usage is TRBJ2-4, with 7 bases lining up with TRBD1. The CDR3 consists of 15 residues. After removal of 7 bases from V and 2 bases from J, the junction contained 8 bases not matched to a gene. CDR1 MDHEN and CDR2 SYDVKM come from the germline V gene. CDR3 protein: CASNGQVGPKNIQYF. CDR3 coding DNA: TGTGCCAGCAACGGACAGGTCGGGCCCAAAAACATTCAGTACTTC.

The chain's CDR3 is CATSDPLVTALNGYTF. CDR3 bases: TGTGCCACCAGTGACCCCCTTGTGACAGCCCTTAATGGCTACACCTTC. J is TRBJ1-2 and V is TRBV24-1, with D maybe TRBD1 (5 bases). CDR1 KGHDR and CDR2 SFDVKD come from the germline V gene. This CDR3 is built from 16 residues. Trimming took 4 bases from V and 6 from J, leaving 20 bases between them.

The chain combines TRBV27 with TRBJ2-1, with 9 bases fitting TRBD2. Germline loops: CDR1 MNHEY, CDR2 SMNVEV (reference sequence). The CDR3 is 15 amino acids. Germline trimming cut 5 bases from V and 1 base from J; bases unmatched to any gene: 3. The CDR3 region has the DNA TGTGCCAGCAGTCAAACTAGCGGGTCCTACAATGAGCAGTTCTTC. As protein: CASSQTSGSYNEQFF.

The J gene is TRBJ2-3, the V gene TRBV6-1, with D unresolved. The V and J ends lost 2 bases and 3 bases respectively, with 9 bases between them. The CDR3 loop spans 14 amino acids. Germline CDR1 and CDR2: MNHNS and SASEGT. The DNA for the CDR3 is TGTGCCAGCAGTGAATGGTCAGCGACAGATACGCAGTATTTT. This gives the protein CASSEWSATDTQYF.

The CDR3 sequence is CASSYSRQNTEAFF. As DNA, the CDR3 is TGTGCCAGCAGTTACTCGAGACAGAACACTGAAGCTTTCTTT. This rearrangement joins TRBV6-5 to TRBJ1-1; D not certain. Germline V gene lookup returns CDR1 MNHEY and CDR2 SVGAGI. This CDR3 has 14 residues. Trimming stripped 0 bases from V and 1 base from J, with 6 bases between.

The rearrangement uses TRBV27 and TRBJ2-5; D is unclear. The germline V gene encodes CDR1 MNHEY and CDR2 SMNVEV (reference sequence). This CDR3 is 14 amino acids long. Trimming took off 7 bases at V and 3 bases at J, with 15 bases between the two ends. The CDR3 loop is CASKDRAYKETQYF. CDR3 DNA: TGTGCCAGCAAAGATAGAGCTTACAAAGAGACCCAGTACTTC.

The V call is TRBV9, the J call TRBJ2-7; D remains unclear. There are 16 residues in the CDR3. Germline values: CDR1 SGDLS, CDR2 YYNGEE. V was trimmed by 0 bases and J by 1 base, leaving 14 bases between them. DNA of the CDR3: TGTGCCAGCAGCGTAGATGCAGGCTCCAATTCCTACGAGCAGTACTTC. Protein sequence: CASSVDAGSNSYEQYF.

The CDR3 is CASSPRGGVDYEQYF. The CDR3 bases are TGCGCCAGCAGCCCGAGGGGAGGGGTGGACTACGAGCAGTACTTC. The chain is built from TRBV5-1 and TRBJ2-7; 7 bases line up with TRBD2. Unmatched junction bases numbered 10, after V lost 4 bases and J lost 3 bases. Germline lookup yields CDR1 SGHRS and CDR2 YFSETQ. This CDR3 region has 15 residues.

The gene calls are TRBV7-2 and TRBJ2-2; tentative D call: TRBD1 (6 bases). In germline, CDR1 is SGHTA, CDR2 FQGNSA. This CDR3 is 15 amino acids long. The ends were cut back, 5 bases at V and 4 bases at J, with 14 bases in the middle. CDR3 in DNA: TGTGCCAGCAGCCCCACGTTAGGGGGCACCGGGGAGCTGTTTTTT. Amino acid sequence: CASSPTLGGTGELFF.

The V gene is TRBV19, the J gene TRBJ2-3, with 7 bases lining up with TRBD1. The CDR3 has 15 residues. Trimming at V came to 6 bases and at J to 0 bases, leaving 6 bases not matched to a gene. CDR1 is LNHDA and CDR2 is SQIVND in the germline V gene (reference sequence). Here the CDR3 reads CASSQGDLSTDTQYF. The DNA of the CDR3 is TGTGCCAGTAGCCAGGGGGACCTTAGCACAGATACGCAGTATTTT.

The rearrangement joins TRBV24-1 to TRBJ1-1; TRBD1 matches at 7 bases. The germline V gene has CDR1 KGHDR and CDR2 SFDVKD. The CDR3 is 16 amino acids. Trimming at V came to 3 bases and at J to 1 base, leaving 7 bases not matched to a gene. For the CDR3, the DNA is TGTGCCACCAGTGATCCCCGGGACAGCTCGAACACTGAAGCTTTCTTT. This translates into CATSDPRDSSNTEAFF.